The 25 T cell receptor beta chains given below trace back to one sample, sequenced in a study of CD8+ T cells in alopecia areata. Once RNA had been extracted, it was reverse transcribed into cDNA to act as the sequencing template. Clones were sequenced by immunoSEQ multiplex PCR, and TCRdb holds only the in-frame ones, with some missing. The sample consists of some 200,000 clones, around 50% of them appearing once. The sample consisted of CD4+ T cells sorted from blood, taken at week 0. Receptors originate from a human donor with alopecia areata.

This rearrangement joins TRBV30 to TRBJ2-7, with no clear D. Deletions cut 2 bases from V and 0 bases from J, with 14 bases between. Germline loops: CDR1 GTSNPN, CDR2 SVGIG (reference sequence). The CDR3 length is 15 residues. CDR3 sequence (DNA): TGTGCCTGGAGTCAAGCTCCTTTTGTCTCCTACGAGCAGTACTTC. This encodes CAWSQAPFVSYEQYF.

The chain employs TRBV15 and TRBJ2-1; D uncertain. This CDR3 spans 17 amino acids. Germline V CDR1 and CDR2: LNHNV, YYDKDF (reference sequence). Deletions cut 4 bases from V and 2 bases from J, with 18 bases between. The CDR3 DNA follows: TGTGCCACCAGCACGCATGCGGTAGGGCCCACCTACAATGAGCAGTTCTTC. This encodes CATSTHAVGPTYNEQFF.

The chain links TRBV25-1 to TRBJ2-2, with D possibly being TRBD1 or TRBD2 (5 bases each). V lost 6 bases to trimming and J lost 7 bases, with 18 bases between them. The CDR3 consists of 15 residues. Looked up from germline, CDR1 is MGHDK and CDR2 is SYGVNS. CDR3: CASSNRDGAIGELFF. The CDR3 region has the DNA TGTGCCAGCAGCAACCGGGACGGAGCGATCGGGGAGCTGTTTTTT.

The V gene is TRBV30, the J gene TRBJ2-6; possibly TRBD1 for D (6 bases). V lost 2 bases and J lost 8, with 28 bases in between. CDR1 and CDR2 (germline): GTSNPN, SVGIG (reference sequence). CDR3 length: 19 amino acids. The CDR3 is CAWSYGIRGKLATPNVLTF. The CDR3 region has the DNA TGTGCCTGGAGTTATGGGATTAGGGGGAAACTGGCCACGCCCAACGTCCTGACTTTC.

The chain is built from TRBV5-1 and TRBJ2-7; D ambiguous. V lost 4 bases to trimming and J lost 2 bases, with 13 bases between them. The CDR3 contains 14 residues. Germline V lookup: CDR1 SGHRS, CDR2 YFSETQ. CDR3 in amino acids: CASSLTGSPYEQYF. CDR3 nucleotide sequence: TGCGCCAGCAGCCTCACCGGGTCCCCCTACGAGCAGTACTTC.

This clone was detected a few times. V and J are TRBV23-1 and TRBJ1-1; D gene unclear. TRBV23-1 is classed as an ORF, of uncertain function. With 2 bases removed from V and 5 bases from J, the gap between germline ends came to 9 bases. CDR3 length equals 13 residues. CDR3: CASSQKGRTEAFF. For the CDR3, the DNA is TGCGCCAGCAGTCAAAAAGGGAGGACTGAAGCTTTCTTT.

This rearrangement joins TRBV29-1 to TRBJ2-3; no reliable D call. V was pared by 3 bases and J by 2 bases, with 0 bases between. The CDR3 totals 10 residues. Germline V gives CDR1 SQVTM, CDR2 ANQGSEA. The DNA for the CDR3 is TGCAGCGTTGACACAGATACGCAGTATTTT. It yields the protein CSVDTDTQYF.

This chain uses TRBV4-2 with TRBJ2-1; D unresolved. Between the trimmed V and J ends, which lost 0 bases and 7 bases, there was a span of 1 base. The CDR3 covers 11 residues. Germline CDR1 reads LGHNA; CDR2 reads YNFKEQ. The CDR3 DNA is TGTGCCAGCAGCCAAGAAAATGAGCAGTTCTTC. It yields the protein CASSQENEQFF.

The chain joins TRBV6-1 to TRBJ1-2; D is unresolved. V lost 7 bases to trimming and J lost 5 bases, with 11 bases between them. The germline gives CDR1 MNHNS, CDR2 SASEGT. This CDR3 is built from 12 residues. This CDR3 reads CASTLAGYGYTF. In nucleotides, the CDR3 is TGTGCCAGCACGTTGGCTGGGTATGGCTACACCTTC.

This sequence joins TRBV5-1 and TRBJ1-1; a weak D match, TRBD1 (6 bases). The germline V and J ends were trimmed by 4 bases and 0 bases, with 16 bases remaining between them. The germline V gene has CDR1 SGHRS and CDR2 YFSETQ. The CDR3 covers 16 residues. This CDR3 is CASSLQGRGMNTEAFF. The CDR3 DNA is TGCGCCAGCAGCCTCCAGGGGCGGGGGATGAACACTGAAGCTTTCTTT. Combining the CDR3 with reference TRBV5-1 and TRBJ1-1 gives the whole variable domain KAGVTQTPRYLIKTRGQQVTLSCSPISGHRSVSWYQQTPGQGLQFLFEYFSETQRNKGNFPGRFSGRQFSNSRSEMNVSTLELGDSALYLCASSLQGRGMNTEAFFGQGTRLTVV.

This clone has just one count. CDR3 loop: CASSDGRGSNEQFF. The CDR3 DNA sequence: TGTGCCAGCAGTGACGGCAGGGGATCAAATGAGCAGTTCTTC. The chain carries TRBV2 and TRBJ2-1; TRBD1 is a possible D gene (6 bases). Trimming pared 3 bases from V and 7 bases from J, leaving 13 bases between. This CDR3 spans 14 amino acids. CDR1 is SNHLY, CDR2 FYNNEI, per germline.

V and J are TRBV2 and TRBJ2-4, with 10 bases fitting TRBD2. Germline V lookup: CDR1 SNHLY, CDR2 FYNNEI. Trimming removed 3 bases from V and 0 bases from J; junction bases left unmatched: 8. The CDR3 consists of 18 residues. CDR3: CASSEIAGGTLAKNIQYF. In nucleotides, the CDR3 is TGTGCCAGCAGTGAGATAGCGGGGGGTACTCTAGCCAAAAACATTCAGTACTTC. Filled out from reference TRBV2 and TRBJ2-4, the complete variable domain reads EPEVTQTPSHQVTQMGQEVILRCVPISNHLYFYWYRQILGQKVEFLVSFYNNEISEKSEIFDDQFSVERPDGSNFTLKIRSTKLEDSAMYFCASSEIAGGTLAKNIQYFGAGTRLSVL.

This clone has a single count. The chain recombines TRBV5-6 with TRBJ2-5; a weak D match, TRBD1 (6 bases). The CDR3 contains 14 residues. V lost 3 bases and J lost 1, with 10 bases in between. Per the germline V gene, CDR1 is SGHDT and CDR2 is YYEEEE. The CDR3 here is CASSSRRGQETQYF. The CDR3 nucleotides are TGTGCCAGCAGCTCCCGCAGGGGCCAAGAGACCCAGTACTTC.

The chain recombines TRBV18 with TRBJ1-6; D might be TRBD1 (6 bases). Germline loops: CDR1 KGHSH, CDR2 LQKENI. The CDR3 covers 16 residues. Between the trimmed V and J ends, which lost 0 bases and 6 bases, there was a span of 12 bases. CDR3: CASSPPVAGANSPLHF. Written as DNA, the CDR3 is TGTGCCAGCTCACCACCGGTGGCAGGGGCTAATTCACCCCTCCACTTT. The full variable domain, completed using reference TRBV18 and TRBJ1-6, is NAGVMQNPRHLVRRRGQEARLRCSPMKGHSHVYWYRQLPEEGLKFMVYLQKENIIDESGMPKERFSAEFPKEGPSILRIQQVVRGDSAAYFCASSPPVAGANSPLHFGNGTRLTVT.

The rearrangement links TRBV11-2 to TRBJ1-5; no clear D. The CDR3 is 14 residues long. Trimming removed 3 bases at V and 4 bases at J, with 10 bases between. Germline CDR1 reads SGHAT; CDR2 reads FQNNGV. As DNA, the CDR3 is TGTGCCAGCAGCTTTTACGGCCAAAATCAGCCCCAGCATTTT. Its translation is CASSFYGQNQPQHF.

CDR3 region: CASSPTSTDTQYF. The CDR3 nucleotides read TGTGCCAGCAGCCCTACTTCAACAGATACGCAGTATTTT. The chain carries TRBV11-3 and TRBJ2-3; D is unresolved. V was pared by 5 bases and J by 3 bases, with 9 bases between. CDR1 is SGHNT, CDR2 YENEEA, per germline. The CDR3 sequence is 13 residues long.

As to this clone: Other nucleotide sequences in the sample specify the same CDR3. The rearrangement joins TRBV30 to TRBJ1-1; D call uncertain. This CDR3 has 13 residues. The germline V gene has CDR1 GTSNPN and CDR2 SVGIG (reference sequence). V was trimmed by 0 bases and J by 2 bases, leaving 7 bases between them. CDR3 nucleotide sequence: TGTGCCTGGAGTGTAAAGGGTAACACTGAAGCTTTCTTT. Protein: CAWSVKGNTEAFF.

V is TRBV9 and J is TRBJ2-3; D remains ambiguous. The CDR3 length is 16 residues. Trimming took 0 bases from V and 0 from J, leaving 11 bases between them. Germline V gives CDR1 SGDLS, CDR2 YYNGEE. DNA for the CDR3: TGTGCCAGCAGCGTAGGTCTCAGAGAAAGCACAGATACGCAGTATTTT. This codes for CASSVGLRESTDTQYF.

This clone has just a few counts. The chain has TRBV5-6 and TRBJ2-3; D uncertain. The CDR3 spans 13 residues. Germline assignment: CDR1 SGHDT and CDR2 YYEEEE. V shed 4 bases and J shed 5 bases, with 11 bases lying between them. DNA of the CDR3: TGTGCCAGCAGCAACCCTGGTAGAGATACGCAGTATTTT. Protein sequence: CASSNPGRDTQYF. Supplemented by reference TRBV5-6 and TRBJ2-3, the full variable domain reads DAGVTQSPTHLIKTRGQQVTLRCSPKSGHDTVSWYQQALGQGPQFIFQYYEEEERQRGNFPDRFSGHQFPNYSSELNVNALLLGDSALYLCASSNPGRDTQYFGPGTRLTVL.

The V call is TRBV5-1, the J call TRBJ2-7; either TRBD1 or TRBD2 may fit D (6 bases each). The V gene lost 2 bases and the J gene lost 2 bases, with 11 bases spanning the gap. The CDR3 spans 14 residues. Looked up from germline, CDR1 is SGHRS and CDR2 is YFSETQ. As DNA, the CDR3 is TGCGCCAGCAGCTTTTCGGGGGCACCCTACGAGCAGTACTTC. Translating gives CASSFSGAPYEQYF.

The chain couples TRBV5-1 to TRBJ2-5, with 8 positions matching TRBD1. The CDR3 length is 14 residues. With V trimmed by 6 bases and J by 1 base, 5 bases remained unmatched. The germline CDR1 and CDR2 sequences are SGHRS and YFSETQ. The CDR3 sequence is CASNRGDVQETQYF. In DNA form, the CDR3 reads TGCGCCAGCAACAGGGGGGATGTCCAAGAGACCCAGTACTTC.

This clone occurred once. The chain couples TRBV7-2 to TRBJ2-7; D possibly corresponds to TRBD2 (5 bases). V was clipped by 5 bases and J by 4 bases, with 15 bases between them. Looked up from germline, CDR1 is SGHTA and CDR2 is FQGNSA. The CDR3 is made up of 14 amino acids. The CDR3 DNA reads as TGTGCCAGCAGCCTAGGACTTCCCCCTTACGAGCAGTACTTC. This translates into CASSLGLPPYEQYF.

This clone came up a few times. The chain uses TRBV6-5 and TRBJ1-5, with D possibly TRBD1 on 5 matching bases. Trimming cost V 5 bases and J 7 bases, with 12 bases left between them. From germline, CDR1 is MNHEY and CDR2 SVGAGI. The CDR3 loop spans 13 amino acids. In DNA, the CDR3 is TGTGCCAGCAGTCGGGACCATGGGCAGCCCCAGCATTTT. This translates into CASSRDHGQPQHF.

This clone was found once. The chain combines TRBV4-1 with TRBJ1-2; D is uncertain. This CDR3 has 15 residues. CDR1 MGHRA and CDR2 YSYEKL come from the germline V gene. The V and J ends lost 0 bases and 5 bases respectively, with 13 bases between them. The CDR3 sequence is CASSQDINSPYGYTF. The CDR3 DNA reads as TGCGCCAGCAGCCAAGACATTAACAGTCCTTATGGCTACACCTTC.

J is TRBJ2-7 and V is TRBV5-1; D is unresolved. The CDR3 spans 12 residues. V lost 4 bases to trimming and J lost 7 bases, with 12 bases between them. Germline V gives CDR1 SGHRS, CDR2 YFSETQ. This chain's CDR3 is CASSATSEEQYF. CDR3 nucleotide sequence: TGCGCCAGCAGCGCGACTTCAGAGGAGCAGTACTTC.